The rows below give T cell receptor beta chains drawn from one sample of a study of blood T cell repertoires in COVID-19. Sequenced by immunoSEQ multiplex PCR; TCRdb stores in-frame clones only, minus some. Of approximately 210,000 clones in the sample, 88% were seen once. Sequencing was carried out using peripheral blood. The receptors stem from a human donor in a cohort sampled during active COVID-19. CDR3s include the opening cysteine and the closing phenylalanine or tryptophan. The D gene is left open where the match is weak. Clone size is stated in some rows and not others, as once, few, many or a class when expanded.

clone size,V gene,D gene,J gene,CDR3 protein,CDR3 DNA
NA,TRBV27,NA,TRBJ1-1,CASSLGGGYTEAFF,TGTGCCAGCTCTCTAGGGGGGGGGTACACTGAAGCTTTCTTT
NA,TRBV7-9,TRBD1,TRBJ1-6,CASSLLLQGASPLHF,TGTGCCAGCAGCTTATTGTTGCAGGGGGCCTCACCCCTCCACTTT
NA,TRBV7-2,TRBD1,TRBJ1-1,CASSIQGGIAEAFF,TGTGCCAGCAGCATACAGGGGGGTATCGCTGAAGCTTTCTTT
NA,TRBV6-4,NA,TRBJ1-6,CASSDRSHNSPLHF,TGTGCCAGCAGTGATCGGTCCCATAATTCACCCCTCCACTTT
NA,TRBV30,TRBD1,TRBJ1-3,CAWSVQTGAGNTIYF,TGTGCCTGGAGTGTGCAGACAGGGGCTGGAAACACCATATATTTT
NA,TRBV28,NA,TRBJ2-7,CASSLSERLYEQYF,TGTGCCAGCAGTTTATCAGAGCGGCTCTACGAGCAGTACTTC
NA,TRBV5-4,NA,TRBJ2-5,CASRERGGGQETQYF,TGTGCCAGCCGGGAAAGGGGAGGGGGCCAAGAGACCCAGTACTTC
NA,TRBV18,TRBD1,TRBJ2-7,CASSPGRQGSYEQYF,TGTGCCAGCTCACCGGGCCGACAGGGCAGCTACGAGCAGTACTTC
NA,TRBV29-1,TRBD1,TRBJ2-2,CSVGTGLDTGELFF,TGCAGCGTTGGGACAGGTCTTGACACCGGGGAGCTGTTTTTT
NA,TRBV5-1,TRBD1,TRBJ2-3,CASSQQGAPDTQYF,TGCGCCAGCAGCCAACAGGGGGCCCCAGATACGCAGTATTTT
NA,TRBV19,NA,TRBJ2-6,CASSNRVSGANVLTF,TGTGCCAGTAGTAACAGGGTTTCTGGGGCCAACGTCCTGACTTTC
once,TRBV15,TRBD1,TRBJ2-4,CATSRPVDRGKNIQYF,TGTGCCACCAGCAGACCTGTGGACAGGGGGAAAAACATTCAGTACTTC
NA,TRBV18,TRBD2,TRBJ2-7,CASSPLAGAHSYEQYF,TGTGCCAGCTCACCTCTAGCGGGAGCCCACTCCTACGAGCAGTACTTC
NA,TRBV2,NA,TRBJ1-4,CASRVRGEKLFF,TGTGCCAGCAGGGTGCGGGGGGAAAAACTGTTTTTT
NA,TRBV2,TRBD1,TRBJ2-3,CASSETGGDTQYF,TGTGCCAGCAGTGAAACAGGGGGAGATACGCAGTATTTT
NA,TRBV6-5,NA,TRBJ2-7,CASSTWDTHYEQYF,TGTGCCAGCAGTACATGGGACACACACTACGAGCAGTACTTC
NA,TRBV28,NA,TRBJ2-7,CASSLLVGEQYF,TGTGCCAGCAGTTTACTAGTCGGCGAGCAGTACTTC
NA,TRBV18,NA,TRBJ2-5,CASSPTGETQYF,TGTGCCAGCTCACCAACTGGAGAGACCCAGTACTTC
once,TRBV19,TRBD1,TRBJ1-1,CASSIGTGGRTEAFF,TGTGCCAGTAGTATCGGGACAGGGGGTCGGACTGAAGCTTTCTTT
NA,TRBV6-1,TRBD2,TRBJ2-7,CASSAQAGTSGSFYEQYF,TGTGCCAGCAGTGCTCAGGCCGGGACTAGCGGGAGTTTCTACGAGCAGTACTTC
NA,TRBV2,TRBD1,TRBJ1-4,CASSNRGSNEKLFF,TGTGCCAGCAGTAACAGGGGGTCCAACGAAAAACTGTTTTTT
NA,TRBV4-2,NA,TRBJ2-5,CASSRGGASKQETQYF,TGTGCCAGCAGCCGGGGCGGGGCCTCGAAGCAAGAGACCCAGTACTTC
NA,TRBV9,NA,TRBJ1-1,CASSVEGRANTEAFF,TGTGCCAGCAGCGTAGAGGGCAGGGCGAACACTGAAGCTTTCTTT
once,TRBV2,TRBD2,TRBJ2-3,CASKSGRAPDTQYF,TGTGCCAGCAAGAGCGGGAGGGCCCCCGATACGCAGTATTTT
NA,TRBV6-1,TRBD1,TRBJ1-4,CASSETTGGWEKLFF,TGTGCCAGCAGTGAAACGACAGGGGGGTGGGAAAAACTGTTTTTT
NA,TRBV3-1/TRBV3-2,TRBD2,TRBJ2-1,CASSQDLFSGGPPNEQFF,TGTGCCAGCAGCCAAGACCTATTTAGCGGGGGCCCCCCCAATGAGCAGTTCTTC
NA,TRBV2,NA,TRBJ2-3,CASTLGQGKSTDTQYF,TGTGCCAGCACGTTGGGGCAGGGGAAAAGCACAGATACGCAGTATTTT
NA,TRBV14,TRBD1,TRBJ1-5,CASSLRDRGESNQPQHF,TGTGCCAGCAGCCTCCGGGACAGGGGAGAGAGCAATCAGCCCCAGCATTTT
NA,TRBV11-2,NA,TRBJ2-5,CASSLVGALAPQETQYF,TGTGCCAGCAGCTTAGTGGGGGCCCTAGCACCTCAAGAGACCCAGTACTTC
NA,TRBV28,TRBD1,TRBJ1-3,CASKGQGRGHGNTIYF,TGTGCCAGCAAGGGTCAGGGCAGGGGGCACGGAAACACCATATATTTT
NA,TRBV5-1,NA,TRBJ2-5,CASSLPSETQYF,TGCGCCAGCAGCCTCCCCTCGGAGACCCAGTACTTC
NA,TRBV9,TRBD1,TRBJ2-5,CASSVADRAGTQYF,TGTGCCAGCAGCGTAGCAGACAGGGCAGGGACCCAGTACTTC
NA,TRBV5-1,NA,TRBJ2-2,CASSLSPGLTGELFF,TGCGCCAGCAGCTTGTCTCCAGGGCTCACCGGGGAGCTGTTTTTT
NA,TRBV7-2,TRBD2,TRBJ2-7,CASSFGTSSEQYF,TGTGCCAGCAGCTTCGGGACTAGCAGCGAGCAGTACTTC
NA,TRBV25-1,TRBD1,TRBJ2-6,CASRPGTGAGANVLTF,TGTGCCAGCAGGCCCGGGACAGGGGCCGGGGCCAACGTCCTGACTTTC
NA,TRBV24-1,NA,TRBJ1-4,CATSDPRQVGGEKLFF,TGTGCCACCAGTGACCCAAGACAGGTCGGCGGTGAAAAACTGTTTTTT
NA,TRBV27,NA,TRBJ1-2,CASSLRGALGGYTF,TGTGCCAGCAGTTTACGGGGGGCGCTGGGTGGCTACACCTTC
once,TRBV19,NA,TRBJ1-2,CAREGTSYGYTF,TGTGCCAGGGAGGGGACTAGCTATGGCTACACCTTC
NA,TRBV4-2,NA,TRBJ2-1,CASSQAPGTREQFF,TGTGCCAGCAGCCAAGCTCCCGGGACACGTGAGCAGTTCTTC